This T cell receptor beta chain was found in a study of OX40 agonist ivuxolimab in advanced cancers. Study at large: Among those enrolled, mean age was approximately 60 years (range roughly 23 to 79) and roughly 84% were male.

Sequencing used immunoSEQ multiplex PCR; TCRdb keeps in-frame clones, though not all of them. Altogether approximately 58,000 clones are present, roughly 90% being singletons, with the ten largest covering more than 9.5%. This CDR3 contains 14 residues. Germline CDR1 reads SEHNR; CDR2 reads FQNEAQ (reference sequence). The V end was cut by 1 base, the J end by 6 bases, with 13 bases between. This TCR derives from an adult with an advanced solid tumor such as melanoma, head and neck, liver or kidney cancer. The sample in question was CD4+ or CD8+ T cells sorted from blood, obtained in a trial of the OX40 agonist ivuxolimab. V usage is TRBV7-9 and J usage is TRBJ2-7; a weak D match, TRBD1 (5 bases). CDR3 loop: CASSLVDLGVEQYF. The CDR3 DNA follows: TGTGCCAGCAGCTTAGTTGATCTAGGGGTCGAGCAGTACTTC.